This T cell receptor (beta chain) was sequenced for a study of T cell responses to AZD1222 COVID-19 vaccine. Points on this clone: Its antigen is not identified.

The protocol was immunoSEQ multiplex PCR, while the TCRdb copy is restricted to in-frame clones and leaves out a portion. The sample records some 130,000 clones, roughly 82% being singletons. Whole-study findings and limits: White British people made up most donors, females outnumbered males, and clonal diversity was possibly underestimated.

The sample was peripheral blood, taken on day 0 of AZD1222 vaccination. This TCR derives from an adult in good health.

Here the CDR3 DNA reads TGTGCCAGCAGCTCGGACAGGGGGCGGGAAGTCATGAACACTGAAGCTTTCTTT. It is translated as CASSSDRGREVMNTEAFF. The rearrangement uses TRBV11-2 and TRBJ1-1, with 11 bases lining up with TRBD1. The CDR3 length is 18 residues. CDR1 is SGHAT, CDR2 FQNNGV, per germline. The trim removed 4 bases at V and 0 bases at J, leaving 10 bases unmatched.